Presented here are 6 T cell receptor beta chains from one specimen sequenced in a study of blood T cell repertoires in COVID-19. Measured with immunoSEQ multiplex PCR; TCRdb has only the in-frame clones, and not every one. Of fewer than 400,000 clones listed, under 90% are singletons. The material sequenced was peripheral blood. The receptors here all came from a woman aged 25-40 years with COVID-19, enrolled during active disease.

The chain joins TRBV7-3 to TRBJ2-3, with TRBD2 matching 16 bases. CDR1 is SGHTA and CDR2 is FQGTGA in the germline V gene. The trim removed 5 bases at V and 3 bases at J, leaving 8 bases unmatched. The CDR3 covers 18 residues. The CDR3 here is CASSPGTSGGAYTDTQYF. The CDR3 DNA reads as TGTGCCAGCAGCCCCGGGACTAGCGGGGGGGCTTATACAGATACGCAGTATTTT.

This chain links TRBV5-1 with TRBJ2-3; 14 nucleotides line up with TRBD2. The CDR3 consists of 16 residues. Trimming at V came to 4 bases and at J to 4 bases, leaving 5 bases not matched to a gene. The germline V gene has CDR1 SGHRS and CDR2 YFSETQ. The CDR3 loop reads CASSRLAGGRSDTQYF. The CDR3 DNA is TGCGCCAGCAGCCGACTAGCGGGGGGGCGTTCAGATACGCAGTATTTT.

The J gene is TRBJ2-3, the V gene TRBV6-2 or TRBV6-3, with TRBD2 identical over 8 bases. Germline V gene data show CDR1 as MNHEY and CDR2 as SVGEGT. J was trimmed by 4 bases and V by 2 bases; bases with no gene match: 11. There are 17 residues in the CDR3. The CDR3 reads CASSYHHSGVGSDTQYF. Written as DNA, the CDR3 is TGTGCCAGCAGTTACCATCATAGCGGGGTAGGGTCAGATACGCAGTATTTT.

V usage is TRBV5-6 and J usage is TRBJ1-2; no definite D call. There are 12 residues in the CDR3. Deletions cut 7 bases from V and 2 bases from J, with 9 bases between. Germline V gene data show CDR1 as SGHDT and CDR2 as YYEEEE. CDR3 sequence: CASESRNYGYTF. The DNA for the CDR3 is TGTGCCAGCGAAAGCCGAAACTATGGCTACACCTTC.

This chain uses TRBV25-1 with TRBJ1-1; TRBD1 might be the D (5 bases). The germline gives CDR1 MGHDK, CDR2 SYGVNS. This CDR3 has 17 residues. Trimming removed 0 bases from V and 1 base from J, with 15 bases in between. In DNA form, the CDR3 reads TGTGCCAGCAGTGAATATTACAGAGCAGGGAAGAACACTGAAGCTTTCTTT. Amino acids: CASSEYYRAGKNTEAFF.

About this clone: This CDR3 is also generated by other DNA sequences in the sample. The chain uses TRBV19 and TRBJ1-1, with 7 nucleotides matching TRBD1. V gave up 6 bases and J gave up 4 bases; unmatched junction bases: 5. Germline V CDR1 and CDR2: LNHDA, SQIVND (reference sequence). The CDR3 is made up of 13 amino acids. CDR3 DNA: TGTGCCAGTAGCCTCACAGGGGCCACTGAAGCTTTCTTT. Translated: CASSLTGATEAFF.